Below are 28 T cell receptor beta chains sequenced from a single sample in a study of Graves' ophthalmopathy and Graves' hyperthyroidism. RNA transcripts served as template for amplifying TCR beta CDR3 sequences. First-round RT-PCR employed HTBI primers, with a second-round multiplex PCR after it. TCRdb recomputed calls from the multiplex PCR reads with MiXCR, one row per CDR3 protein. Of roughly 300,000 distinct CDR3 sequences listed, 15% to 20% were seen once; the top ten hold around an eighth. The specimen was peripheral blood. The receptors come from an adult man with Graves' ophthalmopathy.

The chain links TRBV6-1 to TRBJ2-7; D gene ambiguous. This CDR3 has 16 amino acids. V dropped 5 bases and J dropped 2 bases, with 19 bases sitting between them. Germline V lookup: CDR1 MNHNS, CDR2 SASEGT. CDR3 sequence reads: CASSKLNSVATYEQYF. The CDR3 DNA follows: TGTGCCAGCAGTAAACTAAACAGCGTAGCAACCTACGAGCAGTACTTC.

The J gene is TRBJ1-3, the V gene TRBV2, with D tentatively TRBD1 (5 bases). Germline loops: CDR1 SNHLY, CDR2 FYNNEI. V shed 5 bases and J shed 5 bases, with 10 bases lying between them. The CDR3 totals 13 residues. The CDR3 sequence: CASSPDSRNTIYF. For the CDR3, the DNA is TGTGCCAGCAGTCCAGACAGCCGAAACACCATATATTTT.

This clonotype occurred once. The chain combines TRBV6-5 with TRBJ1-1; D gene unclear. With 4 bases removed from V and 2 bases from J, the gap between germline ends came to 11 bases. CDR3 length: 14 residues. From germline, CDR1 is MNHEY and CDR2 SVGAGI. The CDR3 region is CASSWVISNTEAFF. CDR3 nucleotide sequence: TGTGCCAGCAGTTGGGTGATCAGCAACACTGAAGCTTTCTTT.

This clonotype was counted many times. V gene TRBV28 combines with J gene TRBJ1-5, with D possibly TRBD1 on 6 matching bases. Deletions cut 5 bases from V and 4 bases from J, with 15 bases between. CDR1 and CDR2 (germline): MDHEN, SYDVKM. The CDR3 loop spans 15 amino acids. The CDR3 DNA sequence: TGTGCCAGCAGTGGGTCCGGGGGGCAAAATCAGCCCCAGCATTTT. Translation: CASSGSGGQNQPQHF.

V gene TRBV5-1 combines with J gene TRBJ2-7, with D maybe TRBD2 (5 bases). CDR1 SGHRS and CDR2 YFSETQ come from the germline V gene. There are 17 residues in the CDR3. V lost 2 bases to trimming and J lost 3 bases, with 21 bases between them. Here the CDR3 reads CASSFGLEASHLYEQYF. Written as DNA, the CDR3 is TGCGCCAGCAGCTTTGGTTTGGAGGCCAGTCACCTCTACGAGCAGTACTTC.

This clonotype was seen at least ten times. The chain carries TRBV7-2 and TRBJ2-5; 13 nucleotides agree with TRBD2. This CDR3 spans 15 amino acids. Germline CDR1 and CDR2: SGHTA and FQGNSA. V trimming: 6 bases; J trimming: 5 bases; junction bases outside the gene matches: 6. CDR3 amino acids: CASRVGLAGVETQYF. For the CDR3, the DNA is TGTGCCAGCAGAGTCGGACTAGCGGGGGTGGAGACCCAGTACTTC.

This clonotype was recorded at least ten times. The chain has TRBV30 and TRBJ1-1, with D hard to call. The CDR3 totals 13 residues. V lost 4 bases and J lost 7, with 16 bases in between. CDR1 is GTSNPN, CDR2 SVGIG, per germline (reference sequence). The CDR3 reads CAWTFRREGEAFF. In DNA, the CDR3 is TGTGCCTGGACCTTTAGGAGGGAGGGTGAAGCTTTCTTT.

At least ten counts were recorded for this clonotype. The chain links TRBV9 to TRBJ2-7, with TRBD2 matching over 13 bases. CDR1 is SGDLS and CDR2 is YYNGEE in the germline V gene. CDR3 length equals 16 residues. Losses at the gene ends were 3 bases for V and 0 bases for J; bases not matched to a gene: 3. CDR3 nucleotide sequence: TGTGCCAGCAGCGCGGGACTAGCGGGGTTCTCCTACGAGCAGTACTTC. Amino acid sequence: CASSAGLAGFSYEQYF.

The chain recombines TRBV28 with TRBJ2-7; D gene unclear. With 3 bases removed from V and 5 bases from J, the gap between germline ends came to 11 bases. The CDR3 sequence is 13 residues long. Germline V gene sequence: CDR1 MDHEN, CDR2 SYDVKM. CDR3 in amino acids: CASSFITPNEQYF. Written as DNA, the CDR3 is TGTGCCAGCAGTTTTATAACGCCCAACGAGCAGTACTTC.

This clonotype was picked up many times. The gene calls are TRBV2 and TRBJ1-2; D perhaps matches TRBD1 (6 bases). This CDR3 has 12 residues. Germline V gene lookup returns CDR1 SNHLY and CDR2 FYNNEI. V shed 11 bases and J shed 6 bases, with 16 bases lying between them. The CDR3 DNA follows: TGTGCCGGAGGACAGCGCCGTGATGGCTACACCTTC. Translating gives CAGGQRRDGYTF.

This clonotype was recorded at least ten times. This sequence joins TRBV7-9 and TRBJ1-2; 10 positions match TRBD1. Losses at the gene ends were 2 bases for V and 6 bases for J; bases not matched to a gene: 6. Germline V CDR1 and CDR2: SEHNR, FQNEAQ (reference sequence). This CDR3 comprises 15 residues. The CDR3 DNA reads TGTGCCAGCAGCTTATCGCAGACAGGGGGCCATGGCTACACCTTC. Amino acid sequence: CASSLSQTGGHGYTF.

In this sample, this clonotype turned up many times. A much larger clonotype is one base distant, so this may be a read error. The genes are TRBV12-3 or TRBV12-4 and TRBJ2-5; 9 bases are shared with TRBD1. The CDR3 length is 17 residues. This chain's CDR3 is CASSFLIGGQGSETQDF. The CDR3 nucleotides are TGTGCCAGCAGTTTCCTTATCGGGGGACAGGGCTCCGAGACCCAGGACTTC.

This clonotype was picked up a small number of times. V is TRBV20-1 and J is TRBJ1-2; D is unclear. The CDR3 is 11 amino acids. From germline, CDR1 is DFQATT and CDR2 SNEGSKA (reference sequence). V was trimmed by 7 bases and J by 3 bases, leaving 9 bases between them. CDR3 nucleotides: TGCAGTGGAAAGACGGACTATGGCTACACCTTC. It encodes CSGKTDYGYTF.

In this sample, this clonotype turned up many times. V usage is TRBV6-1 and J usage is TRBJ1-3, with D hard to call. Germline V lookup: CDR1 MNHNS, CDR2 SASEGT. The CDR3 is 16 amino acids. The V end was cut by 6 bases, the J end by 0 bases, with 15 bases between. This chain's CDR3 is CASSARTVLSGNTIYF. The CDR3 DNA reads as TGTGCCAGCAGCGCAAGGACGGTTCTCTCTGGAAACACCATATATTTT.

Ten or more counts support this clonotype. This chain uses TRBV7-9 with TRBJ1-5; D unclear. The CDR3 is made up of 14 amino acids. V lost 4 bases, J lost 5 bases, and 12 bases lay in between. CDR1 is SEHNR, CDR2 FQNEAQ, per germline (reference sequence). CDR3 in DNA: TGTGCCAGCAGCTCCCCCCCAGGAGATCAGCCCCAGCATTTT. It codes for CASSSPPGDQPQHF.

This clonotype was counted at least ten times. This rearrangement joins TRBV6-5 to TRBJ2-7; 8 nucleotides agree with TRBD1. With 4 bases clipped from V and 6 bases from J, the junction kept 14 bases outside the gene matches. The CDR3 loop spans 16 amino acids. The germline gives CDR1 MNHEY, CDR2 SVGAGI. The CDR3 bases are TGTGCCAGCAGTTTGCAGGGGGCGGTCGGCCCCACCGAGCAGTACTTC. It specifies CASSLQGAVGPTEQYF.

This clonotype was seen repeatedly, ten times or more. Since the CDR3 does not end with the conserved phenylalanine or tryptophan, this likely comes from a read error. The genes are TRBV5-1 and TRBJ2-7; the D gene is possibly TRBD1 (7 bases). Trimming shortened V by 2 bases and J by 6 bases, and 15 bases separated the two germline ends. Germline V gene sequence: CDR1 SGHRS, CDR2 YFSETQ. The CDR3 has 14 residues. The CDR3 DNA sequence: TGCGCCAGCAGCTTTGGAGGGACAGACACCGAGCAGTACCTC. The encoded protein is CASSFGGTDTEQYL.

This clonotype was detected many times. The V call is TRBV15, the J call TRBJ1-1; 7 bases are a match to TRBD1. CDR3 length: 15 amino acids. Germline trimming cut 2 bases from V and 4 bases from J; bases unmatched to any gene: 7. The germline V gene encodes CDR1 LNHNV and CDR2 YYDKDF (reference sequence). CDR3 DNA: TGTGCCACCAGCAGACCGGCAGGGGGTTTCACTGAAGCTTTCTTT. Residues: CATSRPAGGFTEAFF.

This clonotype showed up many times. This rearrangement joins TRBV29-1 to TRBJ2-2, with 8 bases fitting TRBD2. V shed 2 bases, J shed 5 bases, and the junction held 1 base outside the gene matches. The CDR3 is 13 amino acids. Germline V gives CDR1 SQVTM, CDR2 ANQGSEA. The CDR3 sequence: CSVETSGTGELFF. The CDR3 DNA reads as TGCAGCGTTGAAACTAGCGGTACCGGGGAGCTGTTTTTT.

This clonotype has ten or more counts. The CDR3 DNA reads TGTGCCAGCAGTTACTCAGGACAGCCCGGGATGAGCCCCCAGCATTTT. Translation gives CASSYSGQPGMSPQHF. The chain is built from TRBV6-5 and TRBJ1-5; TRBD1 might be the D (6 bases). The germline V gene has CDR1 MNHEY and CDR2 SVGAGI. V was shortened by 0 bases and J by 10 bases, with 19 bases between the two germline ends. This CDR3 region has 16 residues.

This clonotype was detected a few times. A much more abundant neighbour one base away suggests this may be a read error. The J gene is TRBJ2-5, the V gene TRBV2; D call uncertain. CDR1 and CDR2 (germline): SNHLY, FYNNEI. This CDR3 is 12 amino acids long. CDR3 protein: CAALGLLETLYF. The CDR3 DNA is TGTGCCGCGTTAGGGTTACTGGAGACCCTGTACTTC.

This clonotype was seen ten or more times. V usage is TRBV3-1 and J usage is TRBJ2-7; D may be TRBD2 (6 bases). The length of the CDR3 is 16 residues. Per the germline V gene, CDR1 is LGHDT and CDR2 is YNNKEL (reference sequence). Trimming stripped 0 bases from V and 2 bases from J, with 14 bases between. The CDR3 is CASSQDPGLSTYEQYF. The CDR3 region has the DNA TGTGCCAGCAGCCAAGATCCGGGACTGAGCACCTACGAGCAGTACTTC.

This clonotype was seen repeatedly, ten times or more. V gene TRBV19 combines with J gene TRBJ2-4; D remains ambiguous. Germline-derived CDR1 and CDR2 are LNHDA and SQIVND (reference sequence). The CDR3 has 17 residues. V was clipped by 6 bases and J by 0 bases, with 18 bases between them. CDR3 bases: TGTGCCAGTAGCAAACCGGACGGCGGAACAGCCAAAAACATTCAGTACTTC. Amino acids: CASSKPDGGTAKNIQYF.

This clonotype came up many times. This sequence joins TRBV7-2 and TRBJ2-7, with TRBD1 matching 10 bases. The CDR3 spans 15 residues. In germline, CDR1 is SGHTA, CDR2 FQGNSA. J lost 0 bases, V lost 4 bases, and 3 bases had no gene match. Here the CDR3 DNA reads TGTGCCAGCAGCTCAAGGACAGGGGGCTCCTACGAGCAGTACTTC. Protein sequence: CASSSRTGGSYEQYF. The variable domain in full, with the rest retrieved from reference TRBV7-2 and TRBJ2-7, is GAGVSQSPSNKVTEKGKDVELRCDPISGHTALYWYRQSLGQGLEFLIYFQGNSAPDKSGLPSDRFSAERTGGSVSTLTIQRTQQEDSAVYLCASSSRTGGSYEQYFGPGTRLTVT.

This clonotype was recorded many times. The chain joins TRBV6-5 to TRBJ1-1; unclear D gene. CDR1 is MNHEY, CDR2 SVGAGI, per germline. V lost 3 bases and J lost 1, with 15 bases in between. There are 16 residues in the CDR3. CDR3 bases: TGTGCCAGCAGTTATGTCGGATTTACCCGGAACACTGAAGCTTTCTTT. The encoded protein is CASSYVGFTRNTEAFF.

This clonotype was found many times. The V call is TRBV27, the J call TRBJ2-7; 9 bases fit TRBD2. The germline gives CDR1 MNHEY, CDR2 SMNVEV (reference sequence). Trimming cost V 5 bases and J 4 bases; bases outside gene matches: 15. The CDR3 consists of 17 residues. CDR3 sequence reads: CASSLGGLLAGPYEQYF. The CDR3 nucleotides read TGTGCCAGCAGTCTGGGTGGCTTGCTAGCGGGACCGTACGAGCAGTACTTC.

This clonotype was picked up many times. This chain links TRBV7-9 with TRBJ1-2, with D possibly matching TRBD1 (6 bases). Germline V gene data show CDR1 as SEHNR and CDR2 as FQNEAQ (reference sequence). Trimming stripped 5 bases from V and 12 bases from J, with 19 bases between. The CDR3 has 13 amino acids. CDR3 nucleotides: TGTGCCAGCAGCCGGACAGAACTGTCCGGCCACACCTTC. Protein: CASSRTELSGHTF. The variable domain in full, completed from reference TRBV7-9 and TRBJ1-2, reads DTGVSQNPRHKITKRGQNVTFRCDPISEHNRLYWYRQTLGQGPEFLTYFQNEAQLEKSRLLSDRFSAERPKGSFSTLEIQRTEQGDSAMYLCASSRTELSGHTFGSGTRLTVV.

This clonotype appeared many times. This rearrangement joins TRBV7-8 to TRBJ2-5; D is unclear. The CDR3 totals 15 residues. The V gene lost 5 bases and the J gene lost 5 bases, with 18 bases spanning the gap. Per the germline V gene, CDR1 is SGHVS and CDR2 is FQNEAQ. CDR3 residues: CASSTGLGPGETQYF. The CDR3 nucleotides are TGTGCCAGCAGCACCGGATTGGGTCCCGGGGAGACCCAGTACTTC.